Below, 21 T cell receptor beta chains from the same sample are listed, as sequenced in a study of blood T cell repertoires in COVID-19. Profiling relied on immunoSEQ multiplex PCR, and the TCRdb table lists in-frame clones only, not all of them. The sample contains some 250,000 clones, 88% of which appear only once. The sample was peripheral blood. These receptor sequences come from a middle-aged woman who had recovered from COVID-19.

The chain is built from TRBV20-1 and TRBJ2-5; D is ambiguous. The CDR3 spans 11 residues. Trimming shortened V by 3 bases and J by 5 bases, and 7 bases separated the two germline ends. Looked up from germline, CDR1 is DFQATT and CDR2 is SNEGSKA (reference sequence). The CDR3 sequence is CSARLLETQYF. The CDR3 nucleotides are TGCAGTGCTAGGCTACTCGAGACCCAGTACTTC.

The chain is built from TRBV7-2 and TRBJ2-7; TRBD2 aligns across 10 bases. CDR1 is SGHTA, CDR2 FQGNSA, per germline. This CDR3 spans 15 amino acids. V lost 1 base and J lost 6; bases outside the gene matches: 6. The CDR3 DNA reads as TGTGCCAGCAGCTTAGGGGGTAGCGGGAGGCGCGAGCAGTACTTC. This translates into CASSLGGSGRREQYF.

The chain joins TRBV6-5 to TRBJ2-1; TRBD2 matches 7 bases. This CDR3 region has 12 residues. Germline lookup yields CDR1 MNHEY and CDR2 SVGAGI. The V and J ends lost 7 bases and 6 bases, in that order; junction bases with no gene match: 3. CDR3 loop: CASNREVNEQFF. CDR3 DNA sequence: TGTGCCAGCAACCGGGAGGTCAATGAGCAGTTCTTC.

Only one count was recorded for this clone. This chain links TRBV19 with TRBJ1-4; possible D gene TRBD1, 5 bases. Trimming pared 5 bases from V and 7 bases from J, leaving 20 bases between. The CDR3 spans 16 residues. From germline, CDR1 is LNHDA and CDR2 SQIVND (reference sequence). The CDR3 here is CASSPTGGYRGEKLFF. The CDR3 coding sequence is TGTGCCAGTAGTCCGACCGGGGGGTATCGCGGTGAAAAACTGTTTTTT.

The CDR3 DNA is TGTGCCAGCAGCTTGCAGACCTCGGGCGGGGAAGCTTTCTTT. As protein: CASSLQTSGGEAFF. V is TRBV7-8 and J is TRBJ1-1; the D is unclear. V dropped 3 bases and J dropped 8 bases, with 16 bases sitting between them. Germline V CDR1 and CDR2: SGHVS, FQNEAQ. The CDR3 runs 14 residues.

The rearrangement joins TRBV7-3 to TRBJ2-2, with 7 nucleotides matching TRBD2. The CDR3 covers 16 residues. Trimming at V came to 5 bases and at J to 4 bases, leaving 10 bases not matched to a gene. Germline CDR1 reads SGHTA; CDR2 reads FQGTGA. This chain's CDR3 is CASSPPSGMGTGELFF. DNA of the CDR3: TGTGCCAGCAGCCCCCCCAGCGGGATGGGCACCGGGGAGCTGTTTTTT. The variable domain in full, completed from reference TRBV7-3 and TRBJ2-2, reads GAGVSQTPSNKVTEKGKYVELRCDPISGHTALYWYRQSLGQGPEFLIYFQGTGAADDSGLPNDRFFAVRPEGSVSTLKIQRTERGDSAVYLCASSPPSGMGTGELFFGEGSRLTVL.

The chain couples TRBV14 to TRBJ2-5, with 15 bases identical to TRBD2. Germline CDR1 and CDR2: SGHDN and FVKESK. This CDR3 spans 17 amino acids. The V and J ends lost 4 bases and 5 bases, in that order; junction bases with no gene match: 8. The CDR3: CASSPWTSGRAGETQYF. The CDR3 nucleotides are TGTGCCAGCAGCCCGTGGACTAGCGGGAGGGCCGGCGAGACCCAGTACTTC.

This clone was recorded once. Here the CDR3 reads CASSVGGSYNEQFF. The CDR3 region has the DNA TGTGCCAGCAGCGTAGGCGGGTCGTACAATGAGCAGTTCTTC. The V and J genes are TRBV9 and TRBJ2-1, with TRBD2 as a possible D gene (5 bases). V lost 0 bases and J 4 bases, leaving 8 bases between the germline ends. The CDR3 sequence is 14 residues long. Germline V lookup: CDR1 SGDLS, CDR2 YYNGEE. Based on the CDR3 plus reference TRBV9 and TRBJ2-1, the full variable domain is DSGVTQTPKHLITATGQRVTLRCSPRSGDLSVYWYQQSLDQGLQFLIQYYNGEERAKGNILERFSAQQFPDLHSELNLSSLELGDSALYFCASSVGGSYNEQFFGPGTRLTVL.

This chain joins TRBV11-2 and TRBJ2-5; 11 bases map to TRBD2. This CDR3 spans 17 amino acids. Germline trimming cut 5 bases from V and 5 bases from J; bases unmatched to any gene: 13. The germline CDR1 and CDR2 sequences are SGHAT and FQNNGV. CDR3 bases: TGTGCCAGCAGCCCAATAGCGGGAGGGGTCTTAGCGGAGACCCAGTACTTC. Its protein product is CASSPIAGGVLAETQYF.

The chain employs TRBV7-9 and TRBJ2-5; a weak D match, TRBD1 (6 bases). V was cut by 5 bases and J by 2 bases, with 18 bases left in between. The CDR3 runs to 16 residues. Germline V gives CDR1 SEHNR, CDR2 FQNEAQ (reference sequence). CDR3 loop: CASSLEGVVGQETQYF. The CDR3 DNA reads TGTGCCAGCAGCCTAGAGGGGGTTGTGGGACAAGAGACCCAGTACTTC.

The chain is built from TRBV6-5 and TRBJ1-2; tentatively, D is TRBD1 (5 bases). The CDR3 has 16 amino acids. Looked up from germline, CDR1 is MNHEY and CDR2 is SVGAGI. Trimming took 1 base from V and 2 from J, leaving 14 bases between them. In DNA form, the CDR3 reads TGTGCCAGCAGTTACTGGGACCGTGGGGGGAACTATGGCTACACCTTC. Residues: CASSYWDRGGNYGYTF.

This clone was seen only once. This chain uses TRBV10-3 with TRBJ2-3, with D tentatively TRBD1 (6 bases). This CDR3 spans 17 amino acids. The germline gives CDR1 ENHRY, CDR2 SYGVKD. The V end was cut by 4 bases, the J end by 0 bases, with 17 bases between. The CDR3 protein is CAISGGLGATSTDTQYF. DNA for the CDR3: TGTGCCATCAGTGGGGGGCTAGGGGCTACTAGCACAGATACGCAGTATTTT.

The CDR3 is CAISESGQGKETQYF. CDR3 DNA sequence: TGTGCCATCAGTGAGTCGGGACAGGGAAAAGAGACCCAGTACTTC. The chain joins TRBV10-3 to TRBJ2-5; 9 nucleotides align to TRBD1. The CDR3 sequence is 15 residues long. Looked up from germline, CDR1 is ENHRY and CDR2 is SYGVKD. Trimming took 0 bases from V and 3 from J; bases not matched to a gene: 2.

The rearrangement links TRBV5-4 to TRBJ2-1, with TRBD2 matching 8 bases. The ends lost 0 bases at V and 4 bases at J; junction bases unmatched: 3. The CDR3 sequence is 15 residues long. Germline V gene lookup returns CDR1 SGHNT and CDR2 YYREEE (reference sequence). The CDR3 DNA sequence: TGTGCCAGCAGCTTGGCGGGAGGGGGGTACAATGAGCAGTTCTTC. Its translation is CASSLAGGGYNEQFF. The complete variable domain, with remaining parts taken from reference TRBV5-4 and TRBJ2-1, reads ETGVTQSPTHLIKTRGQQVTLRCSSQSGHNTVSWYQQALGQGPQFIFQYYREEENGRGNFPPRFSGLQFPNYSSELNVNALELDDSALYLCASSLAGGGYNEQFFGPGTRLTVL.

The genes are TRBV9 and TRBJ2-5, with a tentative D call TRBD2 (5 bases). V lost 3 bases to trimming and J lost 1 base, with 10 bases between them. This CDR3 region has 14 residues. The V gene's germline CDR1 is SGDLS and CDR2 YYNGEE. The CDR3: CASSGGVRQETQYF. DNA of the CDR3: TGTGCCAGCAGCGGGGGAGTGCGCCAAGAGACCCAGTACTTC. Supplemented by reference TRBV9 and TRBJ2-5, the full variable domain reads DSGVTQTPKHLITATGQRVTLRCSPRSGDLSVYWYQQSLDQGLQFLIQYYNGEERAKGNILERFSAQQFPDLHSELNLSSLELGDSALYFCASSGGVRQETQYFGPGTRLLVL.

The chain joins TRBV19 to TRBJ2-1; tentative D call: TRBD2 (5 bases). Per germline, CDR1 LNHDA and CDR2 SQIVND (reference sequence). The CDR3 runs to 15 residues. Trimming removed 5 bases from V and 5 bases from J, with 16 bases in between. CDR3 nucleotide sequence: TGTGCCAGTAGTGCCTTACCCCGAGCGGACAATGAGCAGTTCTTC. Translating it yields CASSALPRADNEQFF.

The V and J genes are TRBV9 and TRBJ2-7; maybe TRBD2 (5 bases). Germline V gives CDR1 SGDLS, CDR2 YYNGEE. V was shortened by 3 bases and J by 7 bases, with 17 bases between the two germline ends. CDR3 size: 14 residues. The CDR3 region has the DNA TGTGCCAGCAGCGAGGATCCCGGGATGCGGGAGCAGTACTTC. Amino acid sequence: CASSEDPGMREQYF. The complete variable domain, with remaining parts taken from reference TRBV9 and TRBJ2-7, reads DSGVTQTPKHLITATGQRVTLRCSPRSGDLSVYWYQQSLDQGLQFLIQYYNGEERAKGNILERFSAQQFPDLHSELNLSSLELGDSALYFCASSEDPGMREQYFGPGTRLTVT.

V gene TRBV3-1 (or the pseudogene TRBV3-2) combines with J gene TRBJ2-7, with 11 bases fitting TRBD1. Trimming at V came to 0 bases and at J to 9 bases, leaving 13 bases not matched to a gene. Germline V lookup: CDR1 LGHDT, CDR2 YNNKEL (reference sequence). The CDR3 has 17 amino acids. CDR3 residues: CASSQDLPPGQGGGQYF. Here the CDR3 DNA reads TGTGCCAGCAGCCAAGACCTCCCCCCGGGACAGGGGGGTGGGCAGTACTTC.

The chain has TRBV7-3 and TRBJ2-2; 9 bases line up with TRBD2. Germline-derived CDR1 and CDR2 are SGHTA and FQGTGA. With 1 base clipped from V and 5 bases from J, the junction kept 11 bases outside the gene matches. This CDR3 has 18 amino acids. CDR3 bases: TGTGCCAGCAGCTTAAGGCCCCCAGGCGGGAGGGGGACCGGGGAGCTGTTTTTT. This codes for CASSLRPPGGRGTGELFF.

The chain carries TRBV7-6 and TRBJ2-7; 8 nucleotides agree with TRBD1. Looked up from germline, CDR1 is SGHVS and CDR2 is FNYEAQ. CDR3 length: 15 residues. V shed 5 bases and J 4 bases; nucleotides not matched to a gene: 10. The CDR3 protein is CASSTSNRGIYEQYF. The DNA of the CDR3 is TGTGCCAGCAGCACCTCTAACAGGGGGATATACGAGCAGTACTTC. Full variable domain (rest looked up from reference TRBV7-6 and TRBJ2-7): GAGVSQSPRYKVTKRGQDVALRCDPISGHVSLYWYRQALGQGPEFLTYFNYEAQQDKSGLPNDRFSAERPEGSISTLTIQRTEQRDSAMYRCASSTSNRGIYEQYFGPGTRLTVT.

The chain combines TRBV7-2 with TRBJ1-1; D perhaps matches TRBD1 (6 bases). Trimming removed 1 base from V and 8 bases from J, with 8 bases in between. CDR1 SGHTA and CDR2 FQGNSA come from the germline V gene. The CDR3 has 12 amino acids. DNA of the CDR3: TGTGCCAGCAGCTTAGGACAGGTGGAAGCTTTCTTT. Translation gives CASSLGQVEAFF.